Presented here are 17 T cell receptor beta chains from one specimen sequenced in a study of T cells after posttransplantation cyclophosphamide. The table came from immunoSEQ multiplex PCR; TCRdb's copy has only in-frame clones and leaves some out. This table holds tens of thousands of clones, 92% found once. Sequences were obtained from PBMCs. These receptors were taken from a woman between 45 and 60 years old in good health and a related stem cell transplant donor.

This sequence joins TRBV19 and TRBJ2-1, with 12 positions matching TRBD2. Trimming at V came to 4 bases and at J to 9 bases, leaving 7 bases not matched to a gene. This CDR3 is 15 amino acids long. Per germline, CDR1 LNHDA and CDR2 SQIVND (reference sequence). The CDR3: CASSKPSGRAGEQFF. For the CDR3, the DNA is TGTGCCAGTAGTAAACCTAGCGGGAGGGCCGGTGAGCAGTTCTTC.

V usage is TRBV7-2 and J usage is TRBJ2-7, with D tentatively TRBD1 (5 bases). The germline V and J ends were trimmed by 3 bases and 0 bases, with 12 bases remaining between them. Germline V CDR1 and CDR2: SGHTA, FQGNSA. CDR3 length equals 15 residues. The CDR3 DNA reads TGTGCCAGCAGCTTTTTGGGGCAGGGCTCCTACGAGCAGTACTTC. This codes for CASSFLGQGSYEQYF.

This rearrangement joins TRBV28 to TRBJ1-1, with D possibly TRBD1 on 6 matching bases. CDR3 length equals 15 residues. Trimming took 1 base from V and 4 from J, leaving 13 bases between them. Per the germline V gene, CDR1 is MDHEN and CDR2 is SYDVKM. Written as DNA, the CDR3 is TGTGCCAGCAGTTTATTGCTTGGACAGCGCACTGAAGCTTTCTTT. Amino acid sequence: CASSLLLGQRTEAFF.

This clone was observed a single time. CDR3 protein: CASSYSPGQGRSPLHF. The CDR3 DNA follows: TGTGCCAGCAGTTACAGTCCGGGACAGGGTCGATCACCCCTCCACTTT. The rearrangement uses TRBV6-6 and TRBJ1-6; 9 bases line up with TRBD1. The germline CDR1 and CDR2 sequences are MNHNY and SVGAGI (reference sequence). This CDR3 has 16 residues. The junction had 9 bases not matched to a gene; V was cut back by 2 bases and J by 10 bases.

The chain recombines TRBV9 with TRBJ1-4, with D perhaps matching TRBD1 (6 bases). The CDR3 is made up of 14 amino acids. Trimming took 0 bases from V and 6 from J, leaving 9 bases between them. Germline V gene data show CDR1 as SGDLS and CDR2 as YYNGEE. CDR3: CASSVGRGHEKLFF. The DNA of the CDR3 is TGTGCCAGCAGCGTAGGCAGGGGCCATGAAAAACTGTTTTTT.

The V gene is TRBV19, the J gene TRBJ1-1; D might be TRBD1 (6 bases). This CDR3 comprises 16 residues. Germline loops: CDR1 LNHDA, CDR2 SQIVND (reference sequence). Trimming stripped 4 bases from V and 1 base from J, with 16 bases between. CDR3 sequence: CASSTRQAPRNTEAFF. CDR3 bases: TGTGCCAGTAGTACTCGACAGGCTCCTAGGAACACTGAAGCTTTCTTT.

Here the CDR3 reads CASSLDGSGANVLTF. CDR3 DNA: TGTGCCAGCAGCTTAGACGGCTCTGGGGCCAACGTCCTGACTTTC. This chain uses TRBV7-8 with TRBJ2-6; no clear D gene. The CDR3 extends over 15 amino acids. Trimming pared 1 base from V and 0 bases from J, leaving 4 bases between. Germline assignment: CDR1 SGHVS and CDR2 FQNEAQ.

V gene TRBV11-2 combines with J gene TRBJ2-2; a weak D match, TRBD2 (5 bases). Trimming took 1 base from V and 2 from J, leaving 14 bases between them. In germline, CDR1 is SGHAT, CDR2 FQNNGV. CDR3 length: 17 amino acids. Here the CDR3 reads CASSLVREIVNTGELFF. The CDR3 DNA is TGTGCCAGCAGCTTAGTCCGGGAAATAGTTAACACCGGGGAGCTGTTTTTT.

V is TRBV5-1 and J is TRBJ1-4, with 11 bases identical to TRBD1. The CDR3 extends over 16 amino acids. Per germline, CDR1 SGHRS and CDR2 YFSETQ. After removal of 2 bases from V and 5 bases from J, the junction contained 5 bases not matched to a gene. CDR3 DNA: TGCGCCAGCAGCTTCGGGACAGGGGGTAGGAATGAAAAACTGTTTTTT. It is translated as CASSFGTGGRNEKLFF.

This sequence joins TRBV5-6 and TRBJ1-2; D is possibly TRBD1 (5 bases). Trimming shortened V by 4 bases and J by 3 bases, and 10 bases separated the two germline ends. The CDR3 is made up of 13 amino acids. CDR1 is SGHDT, CDR2 YYEEEE, per germline. CDR3 residues: CASSTVQDYGYTF. The CDR3 coding sequence is TGTGCCAGCAGCACCGTACAGGACTATGGCTACACCTTC.

The CDR3 reads CASKRVSSGNTIYF. CDR3 DNA sequence: TGTGCCAGCAAGAGGGTGAGCTCTGGAAACACCATATATTTT. The rearrangement uses TRBV2 and TRBJ1-3, with unresolved D. V was clipped by 7 bases and J by 0 bases, with 10 bases between them. From germline, CDR1 is SNHLY and CDR2 FYNNEI. This CDR3 region has 14 residues.

This chain connects TRBV15 to TRBJ2-7, with 8 bases matching TRBD1. CDR1 is LNHNV, CDR2 YYDKDF, per germline (reference sequence). V gave up 1 base and J gave up 7 bases; unmatched junction bases: 9. This CDR3 region has 15 residues. The CDR3 DNA sequence: TGTGCCACCAGCAGAGTAAGCCAGGGGGCGGATGAGCAGTACTTC. This codes for CATSRVSQGADEQYF.

V is TRBV2 and J is TRBJ2-1; a possible D gene is TRBD1 (5 bases). Germline-derived CDR1 and CDR2 are SNHLY and FYNNEI. The CDR3 consists of 15 residues. Between the trimmed V and J ends, which lost 3 bases and 6 bases, there was a span of 15 bases. For the CDR3, the DNA is TGTGCCAGCAGTGAGAGGACACAAAGGGCCAATGAGCAGTTCTTC. Translation gives CASSERTQRANEQFF.

The V gene is TRBV2, the J gene TRBJ2-1, with 8 bases fitting TRBD2. The CDR3 is 17 residues long. V dropped 7 bases and J dropped 0; count of bases not matched to a gene: 11. Germline CDR1 SNHLY, CDR2 FYNNEI. CDR3 DNA: TGTGCCAGCAAGGGGCTAGCGGGTGGGTACTCCTACAATGAGCAGTTCTTC. Its translation is CASKGLAGGYSYNEQFF.

The chain carries TRBV6-5 and TRBJ1-2, with 10 bases fitting TRBD1. The CDR3 sequence is 15 residues long. CDR1 and CDR2 (germline): MNHEY, SVGAGI. V dropped 6 bases and J dropped 4; count of bases not matched to a gene: 8. The CDR3 spells CASRQPGQGTYGYTF. DNA for the CDR3: TGTGCCAGCAGACAACCGGGACAGGGGACCTATGGCTACACCTTC.

The V gene is TRBV10-3, the J gene TRBJ1-1; 10 bases line up with TRBD1. V lost 7 bases and J lost 6; bases outside the gene matches: 14. The CDR3 totals 16 residues. Germline V gene sequence: CDR1 ENHRY, CDR2 SYGVKD. The CDR3 DNA reads TGTGCCATCACTTTAGACAGGGGGCGTGGTAAGGCTGAAGCTTTCTTT. It yields the protein CAITLDRGRGKAEAFF.

This chain uses TRBV9 with TRBJ1-6, with 7 nucleotides matching TRBD1. Germline V gene lookup returns CDR1 SGDLS and CDR2 YYNGEE. The CDR3 length is 15 residues. Trimming took 4 bases from V and 7 from J; bases not matched to a gene: 8. The CDR3 reads CASSPRQGRNSPLHF. The CDR3 nucleotides read TGTGCCAGCAGCCCTAGACAGGGCCGGAATTCACCCCTCCACTTT. Together with reference TRBV9 and TRBJ1-6, the CDR3 gives the full variable domain: DSGVTQTPKHLITATGQRVTLRCSPRSGDLSVYWYQQSLDQGLQFLIQYYNGEERAKGNILERFSAQQFPDLHSELNLSSLELGDSALYFCASSPRQGRNSPLHFGNGTRLTVT.